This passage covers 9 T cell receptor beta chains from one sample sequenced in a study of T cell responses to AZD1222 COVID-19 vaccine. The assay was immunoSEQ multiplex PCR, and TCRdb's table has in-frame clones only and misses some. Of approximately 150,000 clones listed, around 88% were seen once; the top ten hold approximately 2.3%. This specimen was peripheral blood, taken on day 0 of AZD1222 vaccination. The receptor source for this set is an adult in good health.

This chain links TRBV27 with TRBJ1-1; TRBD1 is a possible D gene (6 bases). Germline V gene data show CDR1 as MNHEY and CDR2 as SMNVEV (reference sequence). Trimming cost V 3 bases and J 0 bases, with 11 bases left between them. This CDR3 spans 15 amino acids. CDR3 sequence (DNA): TGTGCCAGCAGTTTTACAGGGTTGGTGAACACTGAAGCTTTCTTT. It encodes CASSFTGLVNTEAFF.

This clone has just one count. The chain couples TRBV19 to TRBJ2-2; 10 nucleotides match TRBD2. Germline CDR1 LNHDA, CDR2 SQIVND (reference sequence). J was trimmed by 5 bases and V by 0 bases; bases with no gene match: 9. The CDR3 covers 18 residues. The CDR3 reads CASSIDYPSGSSTGELFF. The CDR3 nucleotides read TGTGCCAGTAGTATAGATTATCCTAGCGGGAGTAGTACCGGGGAGCTGTTTTTT.

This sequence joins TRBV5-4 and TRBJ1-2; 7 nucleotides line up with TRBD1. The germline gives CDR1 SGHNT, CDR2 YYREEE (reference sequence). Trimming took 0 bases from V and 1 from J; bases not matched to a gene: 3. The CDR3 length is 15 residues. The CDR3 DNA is TGTGCCAGCAGCTTGGTGACAGGGCTTAACTATGGCTACACCTTC. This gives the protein CASSLVTGLNYGYTF.

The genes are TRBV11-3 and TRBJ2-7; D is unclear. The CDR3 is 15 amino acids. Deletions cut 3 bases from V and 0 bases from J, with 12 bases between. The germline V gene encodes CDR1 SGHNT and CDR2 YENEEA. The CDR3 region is CASSFSPPLSYEQYF. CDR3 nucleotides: TGTGCCAGCAGCTTTTCACCACCCCTCTCCTACGAGCAGTACTTC.

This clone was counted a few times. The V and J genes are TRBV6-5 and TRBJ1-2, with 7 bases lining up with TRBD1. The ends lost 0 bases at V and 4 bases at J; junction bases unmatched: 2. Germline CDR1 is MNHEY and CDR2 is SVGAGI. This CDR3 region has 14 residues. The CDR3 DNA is TGTGCCAGCAGTTACTCAAACAGGGGCTATGGCTACACCTTC. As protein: CASSYSNRGYGYTF.

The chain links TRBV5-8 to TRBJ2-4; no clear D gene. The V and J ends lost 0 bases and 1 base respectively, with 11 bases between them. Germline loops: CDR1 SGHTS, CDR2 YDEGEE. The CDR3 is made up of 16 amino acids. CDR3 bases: TGTGCCAGCAGCTTGGACTCTTTAGGGGCCAAAAACATTCAGTACTTC. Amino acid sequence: CASSLDSLGAKNIQYF.

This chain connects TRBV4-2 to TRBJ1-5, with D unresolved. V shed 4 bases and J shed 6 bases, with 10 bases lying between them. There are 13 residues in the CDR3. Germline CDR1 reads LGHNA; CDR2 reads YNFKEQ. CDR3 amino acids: CASSRGRSQPQHF. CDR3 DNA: TGTGCCAGCAGCCGCGGAAGGAGTCAGCCCCAGCATTTT.

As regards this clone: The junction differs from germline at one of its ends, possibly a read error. The CDR3 is CVSSKASARYEQYF. CDR3 nucleotides: TGTGTCAGTAGTAAGGCTAGCGCGAGGTACGAGCAGTACTTT. J is TRBJ2-7 and V is TRBV19; possibly TRBD2 for D (6 bases). The CDR3 runs 14 residues. Germline CDR1 is LNHDA and CDR2 is SQIVND (reference sequence).

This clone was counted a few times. The CDR3 region has the DNA TGTGCCAGCAGCTCCGGACTGAACGTCCTGACTTTC. This codes for CASSSGLNVLTF. This rearrangement joins TRBV7-3 to TRBJ2-6; a weak D match, TRBD2 (5 bases). Germline lookup yields CDR1 SGHTA and CDR2 FQGTGA. Trimming took off 4 bases at V and 10 bases at J, with 8 bases between the two ends. The CDR3 covers 12 residues. Full variable domain (rest looked up from reference TRBV7-3 and TRBJ2-6): GAGVSQTPSNKVTEKGKYVELRCDPISGHTALYWYRQSLGQGPEFLIYFQGTGAADDSGLPNDRFFAVRPEGSVSTLKIQRTERGDSAVYLCASSSGLNVLTFGAGSRLTVL.